This T cell receptor beta chain originates from a study of long-term antiretroviral therapy in people with HIV. Study details: Some samples came about a decade before the 2015 immediate-ART recommendation, and these were the earliest. Study-level results: Compared with controls, HIV repertoires showed narrower CDR3 length ranges. Post-ART samples showed increased diversity that remained below transplant donor control levels.

Trimming shortened V by 1 base and J by 2 bases, and 8 bases separated the two germline ends. The CDR3 loop spans 14 amino acids. Germline values: CDR1 SNHLY, CDR2 FYNNEI. All donors provided no fewer than one pre-ART and no fewer than two post-ART PBMC samples. Survey-level resolution applied to immunoSEQ assay v3.0. The method was immunoSEQ multiplex PCR; TCRdb's version includes in-frame clones alone and lacks a portion of them. The repertoire holds some 18,000 clones, approximately 80% seen once, with roughly 4.7% in the top ten. To note about this clone: No antigen is known for it.

This clonotype was sampled from a man aged 18 to 35 with HIV. The sequencing used unsorted PBMCs, collected 0.1 years before starting antiretroviral therapy. The gene calls are TRBV2 and TRBJ2-5; no clear D gene. The CDR3 spells CASSEGQQQETQYF. Written as DNA, the CDR3 is TGTGCCAGCAGTGAAGGCCAGCAGCAAGAGACCCAGTACTTC.